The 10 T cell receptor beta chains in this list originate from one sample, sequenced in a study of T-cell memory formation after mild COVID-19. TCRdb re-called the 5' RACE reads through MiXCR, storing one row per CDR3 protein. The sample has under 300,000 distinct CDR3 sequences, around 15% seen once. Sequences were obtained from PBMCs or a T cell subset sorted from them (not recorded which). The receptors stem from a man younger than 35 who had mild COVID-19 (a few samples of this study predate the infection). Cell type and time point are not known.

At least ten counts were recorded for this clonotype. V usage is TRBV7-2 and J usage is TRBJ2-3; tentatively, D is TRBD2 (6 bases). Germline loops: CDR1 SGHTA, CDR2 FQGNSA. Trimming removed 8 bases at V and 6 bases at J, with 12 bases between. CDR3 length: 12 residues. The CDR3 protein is CASRGFADTQYF. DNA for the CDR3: TGTGCCAGCCGGGGGTTTGCCGATACGCAGTATTTT.

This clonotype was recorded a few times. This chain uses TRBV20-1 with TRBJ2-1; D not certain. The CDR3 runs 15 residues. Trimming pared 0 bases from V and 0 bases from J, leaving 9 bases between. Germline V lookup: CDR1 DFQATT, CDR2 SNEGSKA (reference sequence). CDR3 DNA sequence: TGCAGTGCTAGAGATCGGCAGCGCTCCTACAATGAGCAGTTCTTC. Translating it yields CSARDRQRSYNEQFF.

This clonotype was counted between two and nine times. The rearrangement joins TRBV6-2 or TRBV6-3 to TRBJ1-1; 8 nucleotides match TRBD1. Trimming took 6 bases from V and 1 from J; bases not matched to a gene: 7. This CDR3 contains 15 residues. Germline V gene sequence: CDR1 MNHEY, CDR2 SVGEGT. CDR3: CASRTPQGANTEAFF. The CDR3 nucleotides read TGTGCCAGCAGAACCCCCCAGGGGGCGAACACTGAAGCTTTCTTT.

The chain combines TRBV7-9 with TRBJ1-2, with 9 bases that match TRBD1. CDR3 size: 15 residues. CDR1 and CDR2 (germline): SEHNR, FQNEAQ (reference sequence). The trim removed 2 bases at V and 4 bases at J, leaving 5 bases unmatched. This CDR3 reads CASSLPWGQGYGYTF. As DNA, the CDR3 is TGTGCCAGCAGCTTACCATGGGGACAGGGCTATGGCTACACCTTC.

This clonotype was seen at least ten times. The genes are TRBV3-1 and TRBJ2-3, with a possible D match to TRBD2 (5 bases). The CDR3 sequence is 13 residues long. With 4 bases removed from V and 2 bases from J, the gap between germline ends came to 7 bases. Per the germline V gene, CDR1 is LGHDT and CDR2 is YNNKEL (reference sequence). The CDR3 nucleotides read TGTGCCAGCAGCCCGGGATTCACAGATACGCAGTATTTT. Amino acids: CASSPGFTDTQYF.

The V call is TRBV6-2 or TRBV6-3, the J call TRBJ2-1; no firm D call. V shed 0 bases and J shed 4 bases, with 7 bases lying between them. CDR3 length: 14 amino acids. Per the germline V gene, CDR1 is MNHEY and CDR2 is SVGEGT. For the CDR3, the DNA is TGTGCCAGCAGTTACTCGACGCGGTACAATGAGCAGTTCTTC. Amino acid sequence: CASSYSTRYNEQFF.

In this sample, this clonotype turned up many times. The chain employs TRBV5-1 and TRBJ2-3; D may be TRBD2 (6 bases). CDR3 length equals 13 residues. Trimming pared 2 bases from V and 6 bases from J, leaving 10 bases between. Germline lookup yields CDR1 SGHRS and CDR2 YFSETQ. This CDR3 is CASSFPGDDTQYF. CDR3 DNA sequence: TGCGCCAGCAGCTTCCCGGGGGACGATACGCAGTATTTT.

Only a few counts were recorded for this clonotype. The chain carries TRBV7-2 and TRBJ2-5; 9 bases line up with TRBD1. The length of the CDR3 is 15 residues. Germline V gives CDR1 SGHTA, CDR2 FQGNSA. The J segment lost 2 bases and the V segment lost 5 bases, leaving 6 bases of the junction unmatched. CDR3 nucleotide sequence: TGTGCCAGCAGCCGCGACAGGGGGACGCAAGAGACCCAGTACTTC. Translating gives CASSRDRGTQETQYF.

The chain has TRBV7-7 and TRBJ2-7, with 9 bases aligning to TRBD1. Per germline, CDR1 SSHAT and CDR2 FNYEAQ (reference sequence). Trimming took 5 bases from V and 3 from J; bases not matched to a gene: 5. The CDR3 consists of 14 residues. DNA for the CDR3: TGTGCCAGCAGCCACGGGACAGGGCTCTACGAGCAGTACTTC. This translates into CASSHGTGLYEQYF. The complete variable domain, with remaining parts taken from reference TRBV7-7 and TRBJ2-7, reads GAGVSQSPRYKVTKRGQDVTLRCDPISSHATLYWYQQALGQGPEFLTYFNYEAQPDKSGLPSDRFSAERPEGSISTLTIQRTEQRDSAMYRCASSHGTGLYEQYFGPGTRLTVT.

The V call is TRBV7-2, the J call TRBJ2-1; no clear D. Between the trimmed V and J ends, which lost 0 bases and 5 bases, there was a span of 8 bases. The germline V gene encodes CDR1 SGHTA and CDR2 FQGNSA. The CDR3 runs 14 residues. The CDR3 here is CASSLARVHNEQFF. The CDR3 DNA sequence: TGTGCCAGCAGCTTAGCCCGGGTCCACAATGAGCAGTTCTTC.